This T cell receptor beta chain was sequenced in a study of human T cells and chemical hapten exposure. As for the study in general: The study patch tested 0.01% DPC on the upper back and read results at 6 days. How much TCR each sample yielded varied, mostly because pooled library volumes differed slightly.

Noted time point: patch test 1, 2 weeks after DPC sensitization. Sample treatment: therapeutic diphenylcyclopropenone sensitization with weekly scalp DPC. Deletions cut 3 bases from V and 1 base from J, with 10 bases between. This CDR3 has 15 amino acids. The germline V gene has CDR1 SGHRS and CDR2 YFSETQ. TCRdb ran MiXCR on the RACE reads and lists one entry per CDR3 protein. The data contain 300,000 to 350,000 distinct CDR3 sequences, under 8% of them seen just once; the ten biggest clones take up 8% to 9%. This clonotype was observed a handful of times. V gene TRBV5-1 combines with J gene TRBJ2-2; D possibly corresponds to TRBD1 (6 bases). The receptor's source is a woman aged 18-29 years with alopecia areata. Some clones in this sample may be carry-over from other donors' samples. Here the sequenced sample was whole blood, taken in connection with sensitization to the hapten diphenylcyclopropenone (DPC). The CDR3 DNA sequence: TGCGCCAGCAGCTGGGGACACGGGAACACCGGGGAGCTGTTTTTT. The encoded protein is CASSWGHGNTGELFF.